Shown below are 27 T cell receptor beta chains from a single sample sequenced in a study of cytomegalovirus exposure and HLA in healthy donors. With 60 Vbeta and 13 Jbeta primers, the PCR was carried out. Profiled with immunoSEQ multiplex PCR; TCRdb holds only in-frame clones, not every one. The profile shows more than 140,000 clones, more than 70% of them singletons. Sequencing was carried out using PBMCs. These receptors were obtained from a man aged 40-49 years in good health and CMV-seronegative.

CDR3 sequence (DNA): TGCGCCAGCAGCTTGGAGGGTAGCGGGGCAGTCACAGATACGCAGTATTTT. This translates into CASSLEGSGAVTDTQYF. The rearrangement joins TRBV5-1 to TRBJ2-3; the match to TRBD2 covers 8 bases. CDR3 length equals 17 residues. Germline CDR1 is SGHRS and CDR2 is YFSETQ. The V segment lost 0 bases and the J segment 2 bases; nucleotides outside the gene matches: 8.

The chain recombines TRBV28 with TRBJ2-1, with D maybe TRBD2 (6 bases). The CDR3 runs to 13 residues. CDR1 and CDR2 (germline): MDHEN, SYDVKM. Trimming removed 7 bases from V and 3 bases from J, with 10 bases in between. The CDR3 coding sequence is TGTGCCAGCACAGTGGGACTCTACAATGAGCAGTTCTTC. The encoded protein is CASTVGLYNEQFF.

This clone was recorded once. This rearrangement joins TRBV6-5 to TRBJ1-2; TRBD1 is a possible D gene (5 bases). Germline CDR1 reads MNHEY; CDR2 reads SVGAGI. Trimming shortened V by 5 bases and J by 6 bases, and 19 bases separated the two germline ends. The CDR3 spans 15 residues. CDR3 in amino acids: CASSPRGEGLNGYTF. The CDR3 nucleotides read TGTGCCAGCAGTCCCCGGGGGGAGGGGTTGAATGGCTACACCTTC.

Only a few counts were recorded for this clone. The chain links TRBV4-1 to TRBJ2-2, with D tentatively TRBD2 (6 bases). The V end lost 4 bases, the J end lost 0 bases, and 9 bases lay between the germline ends. The CDR3 spans 15 residues. Germline CDR1 is MGHRA and CDR2 is YSYEKL. The CDR3 region is CASSRRDSNTGELFF. CDR3 DNA: TGCGCCAGCAGCCGAAGGGACTCGAACACCGGGGAGCTGTTTTTT.

V usage is TRBV28 and J usage is TRBJ1-2, with D hard to call. The germline V gene has CDR1 MDHEN and CDR2 SYDVKM. CDR3 length equals 14 residues. Between the trimmed V and J ends, which lost 6 bases and 4 bases, there was a span of 15 bases. The CDR3 bases are TGTGCCAGCAGCCCCCTGGCTCGTGGCTATGGCTACACCTTC. Translation gives CASSPLARGYGYTF.

A single count supports this clone. This sequence joins TRBV9 and TRBJ1-4; D unresolved. The CDR3 length is 16 residues. V lost 3 bases, J lost 0 bases, and 12 bases lay in between. Germline V lookup: CDR1 SGDLS, CDR2 YYNGEE. The CDR3 bases are TGTGCCAGCAGCGCGGAACAGCACGCAACTAATGAAAAACTGTTTTTT. Translated: CASSAEQHATNEKLFF.

In DNA form, the CDR3 reads TGTGCCAGCAGTACAGGGGGGGGTCAGCCCCAGCATTTT. Translated: CASSTGGGQPQHF. The chain links TRBV7-3 to TRBJ1-5, with 8 positions matching TRBD1. V shed 6 bases and J 6 bases; nucleotides not matched to a gene: 4. This CDR3 is built from 13 residues. CDR1 and CDR2 (germline): SGHTA, FQGTGA.

The V gene is TRBV5-1, the J gene TRBJ2-1, with 14 bases identical to TRBD2. The germline V gene has CDR1 SGHRS and CDR2 YFSETQ. V lost 2 bases, J lost 0 bases, and 1 base stayed unmatched. The CDR3 contains 17 residues. The CDR3 region is CASSFGLAGGSYNEQFF. As DNA, the CDR3 is TGCGCCAGCAGCTTCGGACTAGCGGGGGGCTCCTACAATGAGCAGTTCTTC.

The genes are TRBV20-1 and TRBJ1-2; D is possibly TRBD1 (6 bases). CDR1 and CDR2 (germline): DFQATT, SNEGSKA (reference sequence). The length of the CDR3 is 11 residues. Trimming shortened V by 6 bases and J by 8 bases, and 13 bases separated the two germline ends. Written as DNA, the CDR3 is TGCAGTGCCAAAGGGAGGGGGGGCTACACCTTC. Protein: CSAKGRGGYTF.

The chain employs TRBV15 and TRBJ1-3; maybe TRBD1 (5 bases). Germline CDR1 LNHNV, CDR2 YYDKDF (reference sequence). The CDR3 contains 15 residues. V was shortened by 1 base and J by 7 bases, with 14 bases between the two germline ends. The CDR3 is CATSRGPARGNTIYF. DNA for the CDR3: TGTGCCACCAGCAGAGGGCCGGCACGGGGGAACACCATATATTTT.

The V gene is TRBV15, the J gene TRBJ1-5, with TRBD1 identical over 8 bases. The CDR3 runs to 16 residues. V shed 0 bases and J 2 bases; nucleotides not matched to a gene: 3. Germline CDR1 is LNHNV and CDR2 is YYDKDF (reference sequence). The CDR3 nucleotides read TGTGCCACCAGCAGAGATCAGGGGGCAGGCAATCAGCCCCAGCATTTT. It is translated as CATSRDQGAGNQPQHF.

The chain couples TRBV5-1 to TRBJ1-1; TRBD1 matches 7 bases. The CDR3 loop spans 14 amino acids. Trimming at V came to 2 bases and at J to 1 base, leaving 2 bases not matched to a gene. Looked up from germline, CDR1 is SGHRS and CDR2 is YFSETQ. CDR3 sequence: CASSFGQANTEAFF. CDR3 nucleotides: TGCGCCAGCAGCTTTGGACAGGCGAACACTGAAGCTTTCTTT.

This clone was counted a few times. The chain is built from TRBV6-1 and TRBJ1-4; D gene unclear. Germline V CDR1 and CDR2: MNHNS, SASEGT. The germline V and J ends were trimmed by 3 bases and 5 bases, with 13 bases remaining between them. The CDR3 covers 15 residues. The CDR3 region has the DNA TGTGCCAGCAGTGATAGCAGACCGTACAATGAAAAACTGTTTTTT. As protein: CASSDSRPYNEKLFF.

The chain couples TRBV6-1 to TRBJ1-1, with no clear D. The CDR3 covers 14 residues. Trimming cost V 2 bases and J 10 bases, with 17 bases left between them. The germline CDR1 and CDR2 sequences are MNHNS and SASEGT. The CDR3 bases are TGTGCCAGCAGTGAATGGGCCTGGCGGAGGAGAGCTTTCTTT. Amino acids: CASSEWAWRRRAFF.

This clone was recorded a few times. V usage is TRBV5-1 and J usage is TRBJ1-5; D is uncertain. The germline CDR1 and CDR2 sequences are SGHRS and YFSETQ. Trimming left V 0 bases short and J 0 bases short, with 7 bases between. This CDR3 comprises 15 residues. The CDR3 DNA reads TGCGCCAGCAGCTTGGACGGGTATAGCAATCAGCCCCAGCATTTT. Amino acid sequence: CASSLDGYSNQPQHF.

This clone was detected a few times. The chain carries TRBV5-6 and TRBJ2-7; no reliable D call. Germline CDR1 SGHDT, CDR2 YYEEEE. Trimming left V 0 bases short and J 1 base short, with 8 bases between. This CDR3 contains 14 residues. The CDR3 protein is CASSLDAGSYEQYF. CDR3 DNA sequence: TGTGCCAGCAGCTTGGATGCAGGATCCTACGAGCAGTACTTC.

V and J are TRBV5-6 and TRBJ2-4, with no clear D. This CDR3 spans 14 amino acids. With 1 base removed from V and 5 bases from J, the gap between germline ends came to 10 bases. CDR1 and CDR2 (germline): SGHDT, YYEEEE. The CDR3 protein is CASSLWYRQNIQYF. The CDR3 nucleotides are TGTGCCAGCAGCTTGTGGTACAGACAAAACATTCAGTACTTC. The variable domain in full, completed from reference TRBV5-6 and TRBJ2-4, reads DAGVTQSPTHLIKTRGQQVTLRCSPKSGHDTVSWYQQALGQGPQFIFQYYEEEERQRGNFPDRFSGHQFPNYSSELNVNALLLGDSALYLCASSLWYRQNIQYFGAGTRLSVL.

The CDR3 is CAWSPDSVGSYNSPLHF. For the CDR3, the DNA is TGTGCCTGGAGTCCGGACAGTGTAGGCTCCTATAATTCACCCCTCCACTTT. The gene calls are TRBV30 and TRBJ1-6; D perhaps matches TRBD1 (6 bases). CDR3 size: 17 residues. Germline values: CDR1 GTSNPN, CDR2 SVGIG (reference sequence). The V and J ends lost 2 bases and 0 bases respectively, with 14 bases between them.

In DNA, the CDR3 is TGTGCCAGCAGCACGCGGCGGGACAGGGGCAACGAGCAGTACTTC. Its protein is CASSTRRDRGNEQYF. The chain has TRBV7-9 and TRBJ2-7, with 10 positions matching TRBD1. Germline CDR1 SEHNR, CDR2 FQNEAQ (reference sequence). The CDR3 has 15 residues. Trimming cost V 5 bases and J 5 bases; bases outside gene matches: 9. The whole variable domain, filled in from reference TRBV7-9 and TRBJ2-7, reads DTGVSQNPRHKITKRGQNVTFRCDPISEHNRLYWYRQTLGQGPEFLTYFQNEAQLEKSRLLSDRFSAERPKGSFSTLEIQRTEQGDSAMYLCASSTRRDRGNEQYFGPGTRLTVT.

V gene TRBV9 combines with J gene TRBJ2-1; 8 nucleotides agree with TRBD1. Germline CDR1 is SGDLS and CDR2 is YYNGEE. The CDR3 loop spans 12 amino acids. V shed 2 bases, J shed 10 bases, and the junction held 2 bases outside the gene matches. The CDR3 region is CASSVGTGEQFF. Here the CDR3 DNA reads TGTGCCAGCAGCGTGGGGACAGGCGAGCAGTTCTTC.

DNA of the CDR3: TGTGCCAGCAGCATTTACGTGACAGGGGACACTGAAGCTTTCTTT. This translates into CASSIYVTGDTEAFF. This chain links TRBV5-8 with TRBJ1-1, with 8 bases aligning to TRBD1. Germline V gene data show CDR1 as SGHTS and CDR2 as YDEGEE. V was clipped by 4 bases and J by 3 bases; unmatched bases: 8. The CDR3 sequence is 15 residues long.

The V call is TRBV19, the J call TRBJ1-2; 7 bases match TRBD1. The germline V gene has CDR1 LNHDA and CDR2 SQIVND (reference sequence). CDR3 size: 14 residues. V shed 4 bases, J shed 4 bases, and the junction held 6 bases outside the gene matches. CDR3 in DNA: TGTGCCAGTAGTACCAGACAGGGCTCCTATGGCTACACCTTC. Its translation: CASSTRQGSYGYTF.

V gene TRBV9 combines with J gene TRBJ1-4; 8 bases line up with TRBD1. V dropped 3 bases and J dropped 7; count of bases not matched to a gene: 8. CDR1 is SGDLS, CDR2 YYNGEE, per germline. The length of the CDR3 is 15 residues. CDR3 nucleotide sequence: TGTGCCAGCAGCGGACAGGGGCTGTTGGGTGAAAAACTGTTTTTT. This sequence encodes CASSGQGLLGEKLFF.

This rearrangement joins TRBV2 to TRBJ2-7; the match to TRBD1 covers 7 bases. The CDR3 covers 14 residues. The V gene's germline CDR1 is SNHLY and CDR2 FYNNEI. Trimming at V came to 8 bases and at J to 0 bases, leaving 7 bases not matched to a gene. The CDR3, as DNA: TGTGCCAGCGGACGGGACAGCCTCTCCTACGAGCAGTACTTC. This codes for CASGRDSLSYEQYF.

This chain joins TRBV18 and TRBJ2-2; no clear D gene. The germline CDR1 and CDR2 sequences are KGHSH and LQKENI. The CDR3 totals 16 residues. V lost 5 bases and J lost 2, with 15 bases in between. The CDR3 is CASSSDIVSNTGELFF. Here the CDR3 DNA reads TGTGCCAGCTCATCCGACATCGTCTCAAACACCGGGGAGCTGTTTTTT.

The chain employs TRBV7-2 and TRBJ1-6, with 10 positions matching TRBD1. Trimming at V came to 3 bases and at J to 9 bases, leaving 5 bases not matched to a gene. The CDR3 is 15 amino acids. Germline CDR1 reads SGHTA; CDR2 reads FQGNSA. In DNA, the CDR3 is TGTGCCAGCAGCTTTCTGGGACAGGGGACTTCACCCCTCCACTTT. Translation: CASSFLGQGTSPLHF.

J is TRBJ2-1 and V is TRBV12-5; TRBD2 might be the D (6 bases). The CDR3 extends over 19 amino acids. Trimming stripped 2 bases from V and 1 base from J, with 21 bases between. Germline CDR1 is LGHNT and CDR2 is FRNRAP. The CDR3 spells CASGLSWIRGARSYNEQFF. The CDR3 bases are TGTGCTAGTGGTTTGAGTTGGATTCGCGGGGCCCGGTCCTACAATGAGCAGTTCTTC.